This T cell receptor (beta chain) was observed in a study of T cells after yellow fever vaccination. Regarding the study as a whole: It was the secondary response that reached its peak faster, day 5 versus 15, but it was weaker. Among primary-vaccination clones, most reappeared after the booster, at 95% to 96% for CD4 and roughly 88% for CD8. Contamination by abundant bulk-population clonotypes could be present in FACS-sorted repertoires.

TCRdb recomputed calls from the 5' RACE reads with MiXCR, one row per CDR3 protein. The table shows 400,000 to 450,000 distinct CDR3 sequences, with around 20% occurring only once. In its sample, this clonotype was seen a few times. Its target is not known. This clonotype was obtained from a man between 18 and 35 years old who received the YFV17D yellow fever vaccine. The source was PBMCs, collected before the yellow fever booster vaccination.

The CDR3 loop is CASSRSTILGGNTIYF. In DNA form, the CDR3 reads TGTGCCAGCAGCCGTTCGACTATCTTGGGTGGAAACACCATATATTTT. The V gene is TRBV25-1, the J gene TRBJ1-3; D unclear. Trimming pared 6 bases from V and 3 bases from J, leaving 18 bases between. CDR1 and CDR2 from the germline V gene are MGHDK and SYGVNS. This CDR3 region has 16 residues.